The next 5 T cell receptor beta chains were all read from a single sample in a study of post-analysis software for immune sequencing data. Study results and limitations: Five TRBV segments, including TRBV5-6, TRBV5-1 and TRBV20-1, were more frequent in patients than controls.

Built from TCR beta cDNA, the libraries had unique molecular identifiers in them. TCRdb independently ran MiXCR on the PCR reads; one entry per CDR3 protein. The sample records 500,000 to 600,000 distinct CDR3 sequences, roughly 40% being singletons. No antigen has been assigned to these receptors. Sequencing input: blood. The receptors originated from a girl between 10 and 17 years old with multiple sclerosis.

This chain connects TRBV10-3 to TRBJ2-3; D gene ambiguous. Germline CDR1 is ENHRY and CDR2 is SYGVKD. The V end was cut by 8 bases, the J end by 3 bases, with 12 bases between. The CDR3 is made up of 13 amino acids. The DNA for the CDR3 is TGTGCCATCTTGGCTAGTCGGACAGATACGCAGTATTTT. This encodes CAILASRTDTQYF.

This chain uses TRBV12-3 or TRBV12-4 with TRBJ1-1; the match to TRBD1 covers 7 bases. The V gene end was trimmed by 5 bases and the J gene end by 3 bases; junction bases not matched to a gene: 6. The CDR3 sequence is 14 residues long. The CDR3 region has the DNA TGTGCCAGCAGTACCAGGGGGAGAGACACTGAAGCTTTCTTT. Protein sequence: CASSTRGRDTEAFF.

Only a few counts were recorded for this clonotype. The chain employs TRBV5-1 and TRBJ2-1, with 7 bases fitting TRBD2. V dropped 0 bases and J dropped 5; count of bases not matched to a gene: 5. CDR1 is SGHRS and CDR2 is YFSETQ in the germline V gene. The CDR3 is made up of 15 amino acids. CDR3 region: CASSLEPGGHNEQFF. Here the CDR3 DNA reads TGCGCCAGCAGCTTGGAACCGGGAGGACACAATGAGCAGTTCTTC.

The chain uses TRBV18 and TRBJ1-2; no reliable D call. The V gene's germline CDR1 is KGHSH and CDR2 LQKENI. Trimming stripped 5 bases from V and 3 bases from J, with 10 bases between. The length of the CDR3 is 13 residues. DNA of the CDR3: TGTGCCAGCTCATTAGTAACGGACTATGGCTACACCTTC. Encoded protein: CASSLVTDYGYTF.

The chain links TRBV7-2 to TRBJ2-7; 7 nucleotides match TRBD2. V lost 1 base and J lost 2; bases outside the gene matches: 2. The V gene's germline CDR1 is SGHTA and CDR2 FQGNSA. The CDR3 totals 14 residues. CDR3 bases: TGTGCCAGCAGCTTAGAAGCGGGGCCCTACGAGCAGTACTTC. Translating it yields CASSLEAGPYEQYF.